The 20 T cell receptor beta chains below all came from one sample that was sequenced in a study of blood T cell repertoires in COVID-19. Method: immunoSEQ multiplex PCR; TCRdb's copy keeps in-frame clones and lacks some. The sample lists approximately 150,000 clones, 75% to 85% seen once, with around 4.4% in the top ten. The sample was peripheral blood. The receptors stem from a man aged 55-75 years with acute or convalescent COVID-19.

V and J are TRBV7-9 and TRBJ2-5; D gene unclear. The length of the CDR3 is 13 residues. CDR1 SEHNR and CDR2 FQNEAQ come from the germline V gene (reference sequence). Trimming took 8 bases from V and 2 from J, leaving 12 bases between them. CDR3 nucleotides: TGTGCCAGCGCTTTAGGAGCACAAGAGACCCAGTACTTC. Translated: CASALGAQETQYF.

This clone appeared a single time. The chain combines TRBV18 with TRBJ1-1; tentatively, D is TRBD1 (6 bases). This CDR3 contains 14 residues. Per germline, CDR1 KGHSH and CDR2 LQKENI. The V end lost 2 bases, the J end lost 0 bases, and 7 bases lay between the germline ends. DNA for the CDR3: TGTGCCAGCTCACCAGGACAGTTGAACACTGAAGCTTTCTTT. Translation gives CASSPGQLNTEAFF. Complete variable domain (other parts from reference TRBV18 and TRBJ1-1): NAGVMQNPRHLVRRRGQEARLRCSPMKGHSHVYWYRQLPEEGLKFMVYLQKENIIDESGMPKERFSAEFPKEGPSILRIQQVVRGDSAAYFCASSPGQLNTEAFFGQGTRLTVV.

The chain links TRBV4-2 to TRBJ2-1; 10 bases map to TRBD2. The V segment lost 1 base and the J segment 8 bases; nucleotides outside the gene matches: 14. This CDR3 has 18 amino acids. Per germline, CDR1 LGHNA and CDR2 YNFKEQ. CDR3 region: CASSQGWTSGKPGDEQFF. The CDR3 nucleotides read TGTGCCAGCAGCCAAGGCTGGACTAGCGGTAAACCAGGTGATGAGCAGTTCTTC.

This chain uses TRBV5-8 with TRBJ2-7, with 9 bases fitting TRBD1. After removal of 4 bases from V and 1 base from J, the junction contained 6 bases not matched to a gene. This CDR3 region has 15 residues. Germline CDR1 and CDR2: SGHTS and YDEGEE. CDR3 protein: CASSLQGAISYEQYF. DNA of the CDR3: TGTGCCAGCAGCCTACAGGGGGCTATTTCCTACGAGCAGTACTTC.

The chain has TRBV28 and TRBJ2-7, with D tentatively TRBD2 (6 bases). V shed 6 bases and J shed 2 bases, with 17 bases lying between them. The CDR3 length is 15 residues. CDR1 MDHEN and CDR2 SYDVKM come from the germline V gene. The CDR3 loop reads CASRINSGTAYEQYF. CDR3 nucleotides: TGTGCCAGCAGGATCAATAGCGGAACCGCCTACGAGCAGTACTTC.

The rearrangement links TRBV10-2 to TRBJ2-1, with TRBD2 as a possible D gene (6 bases). The CDR3 is 14 residues long. Germline CDR1 reads WSHSY; CDR2 reads SAAADI. The V and J ends lost 3 bases and 3 bases respectively, with 9 bases between them. DNA for the CDR3: TGCGCCAGCAGTGAACCTAGCGACTACAATGAGCAGTTCTTC. It yields the protein CASSEPSDYNEQFF.

The CDR3 DNA reads TGTGCCAGCAGCTGGGGGGGCAATGAGCAGTTCTTC. It translates to CASSWGGNEQFF. The chain has TRBV11-2 and TRBJ2-1, with 7 bases matching TRBD2. Looked up from germline, CDR1 is SGHAT and CDR2 is FQNNGV. The CDR3 length is 12 residues. Trimming cost V 4 bases and J 6 bases; bases outside gene matches: 0.

The chain links TRBV5-1 to TRBJ2-2; 14 nucleotides match TRBD2. CDR1 and CDR2 from the germline V gene are SGHRS and YFSETQ. V dropped 2 bases and J dropped 3; count of bases not matched to a gene: 9. CDR3 length: 19 amino acids. The CDR3 sequence: CASSFLGLAGEGDTGELFF. CDR3 in DNA: TGCGCCAGCAGCTTCTTGGGACTAGCGGGAGAGGGAGACACCGGGGAGCTGTTTTTT.

The V and J genes are TRBV28 and TRBJ1-2, with 8 bases lining up with TRBD1. This CDR3 is 14 amino acids long. Germline V gene sequence: CDR1 MDHEN, CDR2 SYDVKM. The V and J ends lost 2 bases and 6 bases, in that order; junction bases with no gene match: 5. The CDR3 DNA reads as TGTGCCAGCAGTTTAGTCGACAGGGGACATGGCTACACCTTC. Residues: CASSLVDRGHGYTF.

This rearrangement joins TRBV28 to TRBJ1-4; TRBD1 might be the D (6 bases). The CDR3 spans 14 residues. Germline V gene lookup returns CDR1 MDHEN and CDR2 SYDVKM. Trimming took off 6 bases at V and 13 bases at J, with 21 bases between the two ends. The CDR3 DNA is TGTGCCAGCAGGCAGGGGTCACTAGGGTGGGGACTGTTTTTT. Amino acid sequence: CASRQGSLGWGLFF. The full variable domain, completed using reference TRBV28 and TRBJ1-4, is DVKVTQSSRYLVKRTGEKVFLECVQDMDHENMFWYRQDPGLGLRLIYFSYDVKMKEKGDIPEGYSVSREKKERFSLILESASTNQTSMYLCASRQGSLGWGLFFGSGTQLSVL.

J is TRBJ2-1 and V is TRBV18; 11 bases align to TRBD2. Losses at the gene ends were 3 bases for V and 1 base for J; bases not matched to a gene: 2. The germline V gene has CDR1 KGHSH and CDR2 LQKENI. CDR3 length: 16 residues. The CDR3: CASSPTSGSSYNEQFF. As DNA, the CDR3 is TGTGCCAGCTCACCCACTAGCGGGAGTTCCTACAATGAGCAGTTCTTC.

The chain employs TRBV3-1 (or the pseudogene TRBV3-2) and TRBJ1-1; no reliable D call. Trimming cost V 0 bases and J 5 bases, with 13 bases left between them. CDR1 is LGHDT, CDR2 YNNKEL, per germline (reference sequence). The CDR3 totals 15 residues. CDR3 DNA sequence: TGTGCCAGCAGCCAAGATCAATGGAGGGATACTGAAGCTTTCTTT. This sequence encodes CASSQDQWRDTEAFF.

The chain combines TRBV4-1 with TRBJ1-5; D is ambiguous. The CDR3 loop spans 16 amino acids. Trimming left V 4 bases short and J 1 base short, with 14 bases between. Germline V gives CDR1 MGHRA, CDR2 YSYEKL. Here the CDR3 DNA reads TGCGCCAGCAGCCCAAGGGAGGGAGAAAGCAATCAGCCCCAGCATTTT. It is translated as CASSPREGESNQPQHF.

The chain couples TRBV20-1 to TRBJ1-2, with D maybe TRBD1 (6 bases). The CDR3 runs 15 residues. V was shortened by 3 bases and J by 4 bases, with 18 bases between the two germline ends. CDR1 is DFQATT, CDR2 SNEGSKA, per germline (reference sequence). CDR3 DNA: TGCAGTGCTAGTTATTTATCGACAGGTGTCTATGGCTACACCTTC. It specifies CSASYLSTGVYGYTF.

This rearrangement joins TRBV6-1 to TRBJ2-7; TRBD2 agrees at 11 bases. Germline CDR1 is MNHNS and CDR2 is SASEGT. The CDR3 runs 15 residues. Germline trimming cut 3 bases from V and 2 bases from J; bases unmatched to any gene: 3. CDR3 protein: CASSEGLAVAYEQYF. The CDR3 region has the DNA TGTGCCAGCAGTGAGGGACTAGCGGTAGCCTACGAGCAGTACTTC.

The chain links TRBV13 to TRBJ2-5; no clear D gene. V shed 8 bases and J shed 1 base, with 8 bases lying between them. The length of the CDR3 is 12 residues. CDR1 and CDR2 from the germline V gene are PRHDT and FYEKMQ (reference sequence). The CDR3 bases are TGTGCCAGCTCTCCCCGCCAAGAGACCCAGTACTTC. This translates into CASSPRQETQYF.

The chain combines TRBV5-1 with TRBJ2-1; 12 positions agree with TRBD1. Trimming at V came to 1 base and at J to 7 bases, leaving 3 bases not matched to a gene. The germline V gene has CDR1 SGHRS and CDR2 YFSETQ. The CDR3 consists of 15 residues. The CDR3 region is CASSLQGQGANEQFF. In DNA form, the CDR3 reads TGCGCCAGCAGCTTGCAGGGACAGGGGGCGAATGAGCAGTTCTTC.

This rearrangement joins TRBV9 to TRBJ2-7; weak D call: TRBD2 (5 bases). V gave up 4 bases and J gave up 6 bases, with 11 bases separating them. The CDR3 spans 12 residues. Looked up from germline, CDR1 is SGDLS and CDR2 is YYNGEE. The CDR3 region has the DNA TGTGCCAGCAGCTCCCCGAGGGCCGAGCAGTACTTC. Encoded protein: CASSSPRAEQYF. The full variable domain, completed using reference TRBV9 and TRBJ2-7, is DSGVTQTPKHLITATGQRVTLRCSPRSGDLSVYWYQQSLDQGLQFLIQYYNGEERAKGNILERFSAQQFPDLHSELNLSSLELGDSALYFCASSSPRAEQYFGPGTRLTVT.

The rearrangement uses TRBV5-1 and TRBJ2-2, with 8 bases fitting TRBD1. Trimming removed 4 bases from V and 2 bases from J; junction bases left unmatched: 7. Germline V gene lookup returns CDR1 SGHRS and CDR2 YFSETQ. This CDR3 comprises 16 residues. The CDR3 sequence: CASSRTGTGNTGELFF. DNA of the CDR3: TGCGCCAGCAGCCGAACCGGGACAGGAAACACCGGGGAGCTGTTTTTT.

This sequence joins TRBV6-6 and TRBJ2-7, with TRBD2 matching over 10 bases. The CDR3 runs 14 residues. V dropped 7 bases and J dropped 4; count of bases not matched to a gene: 7. Germline loops: CDR1 MNHNY, CDR2 SVGAGI (reference sequence). CDR3 DNA: TGTGCCAGCACTTTAGCGGGAGGAGGATACGAGCAGTACTTC. Residues: CASTLAGGGYEQYF.